Presented here are 21 T cell receptor beta chains from one specimen sequenced in a study of cytomegalovirus exposure and HLA in healthy donors. It was with 60 Vbeta and 13 Jbeta primers that the PCR ran. The protocol was immunoSEQ multiplex PCR, while the TCRdb copy is restricted to in-frame clones and leaves out a portion. The data show 90,000 or so clones, over 55% seen once. The specimen was PBMCs. These receptors all come from a woman aged 18-29 years in good health and CMV-seropositive.

The V gene is TRBV2, the J gene TRBJ2-5; TRBD2 matches 7 bases. The DNA end favors TRBJ2-7, so the J call may be wrong. This CDR3 has 15 amino acids. Germline V gene data show CDR1 as SNHLY and CDR2 as FYNNEI. CDR3 nucleotides: TGTGCCAGCACTGAGTTGTCGGGGGGATCCTACGAGCAGTACTTC. This sequence encodes CASTELSGGSYEQYF.

This clone was seen a few times. Different DNA sequences within this sample yield the same CDR3. The rearrangement links TRBV7-2 to TRBJ2-7; possibly TRBD2 for D (6 bases). Trimming pared 5 bases from V and 0 bases from J, leaving 14 bases between. The CDR3 is 15 residues long. Germline lookup yields CDR1 SGHTA and CDR2 FQGNSA. This CDR3 reads CASSRTSFGSYEQYF. For the CDR3, the DNA is TGTGCCAGCAGCCGTACTAGCTTTGGCTCCTACGAGCAGTACTTC.

This clone occurred a few times. Other DNA sequences from this sample encode an identical CDR3 as well. The chain is built from TRBV7-6 and TRBJ1-5, with a weak D call TRBD1 (5 bases). The V end was cut by 1 base, the J end by 2 bases, with 9 bases between. Germline CDR1 SGHVS, CDR2 FNYEAQ. The CDR3 is 15 amino acids. The CDR3 is CASSLGTGGNQPQHF. CDR3 bases: TGTGCCAGCAGCTTAGGAACGGGGGGCAATCAGCCCCAGCATTTT.

V gene TRBV9 combines with J gene TRBJ2-1; D possibly corresponds to TRBD2 (5 bases). This CDR3 has 13 amino acids. The germline V gene encodes CDR1 SGDLS and CDR2 YYNGEE. V lost 1 base, J lost 9 bases, and 11 bases lay in between. The CDR3, as DNA: TGTGCCAGCAGCGTACGGGGTGACTTTGAGCAGTTCTTC. Translating it yields CASSVRGDFEQFF.

The V and J genes are TRBV30 and TRBJ2-7; D might be TRBD2 (6 bases). In germline, CDR1 is GTSNPN, CDR2 SVGIG (reference sequence). V dropped 7 bases and J dropped 0 bases, with 13 bases sitting between them. CDR3 size: 13 residues. This chain's CDR3 is CASTLGSSYEQYF. The DNA of the CDR3 is TGTGCCTCCACCCTCGGGAGCTCCTACGAGCAGTACTTC.

This clone was observed a few times. J is TRBJ1-1 and V is TRBV28; weak D call: TRBD1 (6 bases). Germline-derived CDR1 and CDR2 are MDHEN and SYDVKM. The V end lost 6 bases, the J end lost 4 bases, and 12 bases lay between the germline ends. The CDR3 length is 13 residues. This chain's CDR3 is CASSYRARTEAFF. As DNA, the CDR3 is TGTGCCAGCAGCTACAGGGCACGCACTGAAGCTTTCTTT. The full variable domain, its missing parts supplied by reference TRBV28 and TRBJ1-1, is DVKVTQSSRYLVKRTGEKVFLECVQDMDHENMFWYRQDPGLGLRLIYFSYDVKMKEKGDIPEGYSVSREKKERFSLILESASTNQTSMYLCASSYRARTEAFFGQGTRLTVV.

The chain uses TRBV6-1 and TRBJ1-4; TRBD1 matches 8 bases. Germline CDR1 reads MNHNS; CDR2 reads SASEGT. J lost 8 bases, V lost 5 bases, and 7 bases had no gene match. The CDR3 has 14 residues. DNA of the CDR3: TGTGCCAGCAGTCCGGACAGGGTAGGGGAAAAACTGTTTTTT. Its protein product is CASSPDRVGEKLFF.

The gene calls are TRBV11-2 and TRBJ2-7; a possible D gene is TRBD2 (5 bases). Germline values: CDR1 SGHAT, CDR2 FQNNGV. The CDR3 totals 15 residues. V lost 6 bases and J lost 5, with 20 bases in between. The CDR3 protein is CASSLGGPAVDEQYF. CDR3 sequence (DNA): TGTGCCAGCAGTCTGGGCGGGCCCGCCGTAGACGAGCAGTACTTC.

The chain carries TRBV6-5 and TRBJ2-1; D might be TRBD2 (5 bases). The CDR3 is made up of 16 amino acids. Per the germline V gene, CDR1 is MNHEY and CDR2 is SVGAGI. The V end lost 0 bases, the J end lost 4 bases, and 13 bases lay between the germline ends. The DNA of the CDR3 is TGTGCCAGCAGTTACTCAACGGAGGACCTTTACAATGAGCAGTTCTTC. It yields the protein CASSYSTEDLYNEQFF.

This chain connects TRBV4-3 to TRBJ1-1; TRBD1 is a possible D gene (6 bases). V gave up 0 bases and J gave up 4 bases, with 9 bases separating them. This CDR3 comprises 14 residues. The germline V gene encodes CDR1 LGHNA and CDR2 YSLEER. CDR3: CASSQEDRPTEAFF. CDR3 nucleotides: TGCGCCAGCAGCCAAGAGGACAGACCCACTGAAGCTTTCTTT.

This clone appeared a few times. This rearrangement joins TRBV7-9 to TRBJ2-7; TRBD2 agrees at 8 bases. V lost 7 bases and J lost 0; bases outside the gene matches: 11. The length of the CDR3 is 16 residues. The germline CDR1 and CDR2 sequences are SEHNR and FQNEAQ (reference sequence). CDR3 sequence: CASTSRGGTSSYEQYF. The DNA for the CDR3 is TGTGCCAGCACCTCTCGGGGAGGGACTAGCTCCTACGAGCAGTACTTC.

This rearrangement joins TRBV7-2 to TRBJ2-7; D may be TRBD2 (7 bases). CDR3 length: 14 residues. Trimming stripped 5 bases from V and 3 bases from J, with 14 bases between. Germline V gene lookup returns CDR1 SGHTA and CDR2 FQGNSA. The CDR3: CASSTRGGGYEQYF. The CDR3 nucleotides read TGTGCCAGCAGCACCCGGGGAGGGGGCTACGAGCAGTACTTC.

This clone occurred a few times. The V gene is TRBV6-5, the J gene TRBJ2-7; no clear D. The germline CDR1 and CDR2 sequences are MNHEY and SVGAGI. V lost 2 bases and J lost 7, with 6 bases in between. CDR3 length: 11 amino acids. CDR3 protein: CASSYPEEQYF. CDR3 DNA sequence: TGTGCCAGCAGTTACCCCGAGGAGCAGTACTTC.

V gene TRBV7-2 combines with J gene TRBJ2-2; 9 bases are a match to TRBD1. With V trimmed by 3 bases and J by 5 bases, 1 base remained unmatched. Germline assignment: CDR1 SGHTA and CDR2 FQGNSA. The CDR3 has 14 amino acids. The CDR3 reads CASSLGQGTGELFF. The CDR3 DNA sequence: TGTGCCAGCAGCTTGGGACAGGGTACCGGGGAGCTGTTTTTT.

The chain couples TRBV28 to TRBJ1-1; 7 nucleotides match TRBD1. The length of the CDR3 is 18 residues. Germline V gives CDR1 MDHEN, CDR2 SYDVKM. The V segment lost 6 bases and the J segment 0 bases; nucleotides outside the gene matches: 16. For the CDR3, the DNA is TGTGCCAGCAGGTTACCACCCGGGACAGCGGTCATGAACACTGAAGCTTTCTTT. Protein: CASRLPPGTAVMNTEAFF.

CDR3 coding DNA: TGCGCCAGCAGCCTCCGGGACAGCTCCTACGAGCAGTACTTC. This translates into CASSLRDSSYEQYF. The rearrangement uses TRBV5-1 and TRBJ2-7; TRBD1 matches 7 bases. This CDR3 spans 14 amino acids. The junction had 4 bases not matched to a gene; V was cut back by 4 bases and J by 0 bases. The V gene's germline CDR1 is SGHRS and CDR2 YFSETQ. Variable domain in full (rest from reference TRBV5-1 and TRBJ2-7): KAGVTQTPRYLIKTRGQQVTLSCSPISGHRSVSWYQQTPGQGLQFLFEYFSETQRNKGNFPGRFSGRQFSNSRSEMNVSTLELGDSALYLCASSLRDSSYEQYFGPGTRLTVT.

The chain couples TRBV27 to TRBJ1-1, with D unclear. Germline V CDR1 and CDR2: MNHEY, SMNVEV (reference sequence). V was shortened by 3 bases and J by 0 bases, with 11 bases between the two germline ends. This CDR3 is built from 15 residues. CDR3 loop: CASSLEGGLNTEAFF. The CDR3 nucleotides read TGTGCCAGCAGTTTGGAGGGCGGACTGAACACTGAAGCTTTCTTT.

V is TRBV15 and J is TRBJ2-7; D gene uncertain. CDR3 length equals 14 residues. The V gene's germline CDR1 is LNHNV and CDR2 YYDKDF (reference sequence). Trimming stripped 4 bases from V and 0 bases from J, with 10 bases between. CDR3 nucleotide sequence: TGTGCCACCAGCATAGACATGAGCTCCTACGAGCAGTACTTC. Translation: CATSIDMSSYEQYF.

The J gene is TRBJ1-3, the V gene TRBV6-6; TRBD1 is a possible D gene (6 bases). Germline V gives CDR1 MNHNY, CDR2 SVGAGI (reference sequence). The CDR3 consists of 15 residues. V gave up 6 bases and J gave up 4 bases, with 16 bases separating them. The CDR3 nucleotides are TGTGCCAGCAGATTTACAGGGCTATACGGAAACACCATATATTTT. Amino acid sequence: CASRFTGLYGNTIYF.

Details on this clone: Its ends do not fully match the called genes, so a read error is possible. V usage is TRBV5-4 and J usage is TRBJ1-3, with D maybe TRBD1 (5 bases). CDR1 and CDR2 (germline): SGHNT, YYREEE (reference sequence). This CDR3 contains 16 residues. CDR3: CAGSLGGALSGNTIYF. CDR3 nucleotides: TGTGCCGGCAGCTTAGGAGGGGCACTCTCTGGAAACACCATATATTTT.

This clone was seen only a few times. The chain couples TRBV28 to TRBJ1-1; 8 bases match TRBD1. The CDR3 has 14 residues. V shed 4 bases and J 5 bases; nucleotides not matched to a gene: 6. From germline, CDR1 is MDHEN and CDR2 SYDVKM. CDR3 loop: CASSSGQGGTEAFF. The CDR3 DNA reads as TGTGCCAGCAGTTCCGGACAGGGCGGGACTGAAGCTTTCTTT.